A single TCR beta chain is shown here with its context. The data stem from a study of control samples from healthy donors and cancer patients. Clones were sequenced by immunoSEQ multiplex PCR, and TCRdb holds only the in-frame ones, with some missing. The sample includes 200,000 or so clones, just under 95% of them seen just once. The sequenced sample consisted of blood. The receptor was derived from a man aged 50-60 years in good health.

This CDR3 reads CASSYLPPGTNTEAFF. DNA of the CDR3: TGTGCCAGCAGTTACCTACCCCCAGGAACGAACACTGAAGCTTTCTTT. V is TRBV6-5 and J is TRBJ1-1; D gene ambiguous. Per the germline V gene, CDR1 is MNHEY and CDR2 is SVGAGI. CDR3 length equals 16 residues. V was pared by 2 bases and J by 1 base, with 14 bases between.